Below, 18 T cell receptor beta chains from the same sample are listed, as sequenced in a study of blood T cells in healthy people across ages. PCR was performed a second time for roughly 7 to 12 cycles using a sample-barcoded 5' primer and a J-beta primer mix. TCRdb redid the calling of the 5' RACE reads with MiXCR, one entry per CDR3 protein. The table records fewer than 800,000 distinct CDR3 sequences, about half of them present only once. Sequencing was done on a sample of blood. The receptors come from a woman aged 60 to 75 in good health.

The chain couples TRBV7-3 to TRBJ2-1, with 8 bases that match TRBD1. Trimming cost V 2 bases and J 7 bases; bases outside gene matches: 4. Germline V lookup: CDR1 SGHTA, CDR2 FQGTGA. The CDR3 loop spans 14 amino acids. CDR3 sequence (DNA): TGTGCCAGCAGCTTAGCAGGGGGCAAGAATGAGCAGTTCTTC. Translation gives CASSLAGGKNEQFF.

In its sample, this clonotype was seen a few times. The gene calls are TRBV7-3 and TRBJ1-1; 7 bases match TRBD1. CDR1 and CDR2 (germline): SGHTA, FQGTGA. The CDR3 runs 12 residues. V lost 7 bases to trimming and J lost 5 bases; unmatched junction nucleotides: 4. The CDR3 loop is CASKTQGTEAFF. As DNA, the CDR3 is TGTGCCAGCAAGACACAGGGGACTGAAGCTTTCTTT.

As to this clonotype: Possible read error: a much larger clone is one base away. The J gene is TRBJ2-1, the V gene TRBV10-3, with D maybe TRBD1 (7 bases). There are 14 residues in the CDR3. CDR1 and CDR2 (germline): ENHRY, SYGVKD. The CDR3 region has the DNA TGTGTCATCAGGCAGGGGGGTGCCTACAATGAGCAGTTCTTC. Protein sequence: CVIRQGGAYNEQFF.

V gene TRBV7-2 combines with J gene TRBJ2-7, with D possibly TRBD1 on 6 matching bases. The germline gives CDR1 SGHTA, CDR2 FQGNSA. The ends were cut back, 2 bases at V and 4 bases at J, with 15 bases in the middle. CDR3 length equals 15 residues. The CDR3 sequence is CASSLSRDTPYEQYF. CDR3 sequence (DNA): TGTGCCAGCAGCTTATCCCGGGACACACCATACGAGCAGTACTTC.

The chain combines TRBV28 with TRBJ2-7, with 7 bases aligning to TRBD2. The J call is in doubt because the DNA end fits TRBJ2-5 better. The CDR3 has 11 residues. The germline V gene encodes CDR1 MDHEN and CDR2 SYDVKM. CDR3 sequence reads: CAKWGGETQYF. The CDR3 coding sequence is TGTGCGAAGTGGGGGGGGGAGACCCAGTACTTC.

The chain employs TRBV2 and TRBJ2-1; perhaps TRBD1 as D (5 bases). Germline CDR1 reads SNHLY; CDR2 reads FYNNEI. The CDR3 has 12 amino acids. The ends were cut back, 4 bases at V and 7 bases at J, with 8 bases in the middle. The CDR3 protein is CASSGGPNEQFF. CDR3 sequence (DNA): TGTGCCAGCAGTGGGGGCCCGAATGAGCAGTTCTTC.

The rearrangement links TRBV4-2 to TRBJ2-6, with 7 bases fitting TRBD2. With 4 bases clipped from V and 0 bases from J, the junction kept 15 bases outside the gene matches. Germline loops: CDR1 LGHNA, CDR2 YNFKEQ. The CDR3 is 20 residues long. CDR3 protein: CASSLQWGGSFDSGANVLTF. The CDR3 nucleotides are TGTGCCAGCAGCCTTCAATGGGGGGGTTCCTTTGACTCTGGGGCCAACGTCCTGACTTTC.

This clonotype appeared a few times. V is TRBV7-3 and J is TRBJ2-1, with 9 bases aligning to TRBD2. The germline gives CDR1 SGHTA, CDR2 FQGTGA. This CDR3 has 14 amino acids. V was clipped by 5 bases and J by 4 bases; unmatched bases: 3. The CDR3 DNA follows: TGTGCCAGCAGCACGGGACTAGCTTACAATGAGCAGTTCTTC. This gives the protein CASSTGLAYNEQFF.

This clonotype has only a few counts. This chain links TRBV4-3 with TRBJ2-7; perhaps TRBD2 as D (5 bases). The CDR3 is made up of 17 amino acids. V lost 0 bases, J lost 3 bases, and 18 bases lay in between. Germline V gives CDR1 LGHNA, CDR2 YSLEER. The CDR3 region is CASSQDAGGNTYYEQYF. The DNA for the CDR3 is TGCGCCAGCAGCCAAGATGCCGGAGGCAACACATACTACGAGCAGTACTTC.

CDR3 in amino acids: CSAGSGSATYEQYF. The CDR3 bases are TGCAGTGCCGGGAGCGGGAGTGCAACGTACGAGCAGTACTTC. The rearrangement joins TRBV20-1 to TRBJ2-7; 8 bases align to TRBD2. J gave up 4 bases and V 6 bases, and 11 bases lay outside the gene matches. Germline-derived CDR1 and CDR2 are DFQATT and SNEGSKA (reference sequence). The CDR3 consists of 14 residues.

This clonotype has just a few counts. The genes are TRBV6-5 and TRBJ2-5; D remains ambiguous. The CDR3 contains 14 residues. V lost 2 bases to trimming and J lost 7 bases, with 14 bases between them. Germline CDR1 reads MNHEY; CDR2 reads SVGAGI. The CDR3 DNA reads TGTGCCAGCAGTTACACCCGACTTGGCGGGACCCAGTACTTC. The encoded protein is CASSYTRLGGTQYF.

This clonotype has more than one count but fewer than ten. The gene calls are TRBV7-2 and TRBJ2-1; D not certain. This CDR3 is built from 12 residues. V was clipped by 1 base and J by 15 bases, with 13 bases between them. CDR1 SGHTA and CDR2 FQGNSA come from the germline V gene. CDR3 region: CASSLVYQTPFF. CDR3 nucleotide sequence: TGTGCCAGCAGCTTAGTATATCAGACTCCGTTCTTC.

V gene TRBV7-3 combines with J gene TRBJ2-1; 7 nucleotides line up with TRBD2. CDR3 length: 16 amino acids. V lost 5 bases, J lost 1 base, and 8 bases stayed unmatched. Germline loops: CDR1 SGHTA, CDR2 FQGTGA. The CDR3 DNA reads as TGTGCCAGCAGCGGGGGAGGGGCGGGTTCCTACAATGAGCAGTTCTTC. Protein product: CASSGGGAGSYNEQFF.

This clonotype was detected only a few times. In nucleotides, the CDR3 is TGCGCCAGCAGCACCGGAGTTTTTACCTACGAGCAGTACTTC. It translates to CASSTGVFTYEQYF. This chain joins TRBV5-1 and TRBJ2-7; D gene ambiguous. CDR1 and CDR2 from the germline V gene are SGHRS and YFSETQ. The CDR3 runs to 14 residues. Deletions cut 4 bases from V and 2 bases from J, with 13 bases between.

Worth noting for this clonotype: The junction shows a germline mismatch at one end, possibly a read error. The rearrangement links TRBV27 to TRBJ2-5; 7 bases line up with TRBD2. Germline V gene sequence: CDR1 MNHEY, CDR2 SMNVEV (reference sequence). The CDR3 consists of 16 residues. CDR3 bases: TGTGCCAACAGTTTTCGGGGGGTTAGCGTGCAAGAGACCCAGTACTTC. As protein: CANSFRGVSVQETQYF.

This chain joins TRBV6-4 and TRBJ2-3; the match to TRBD2 covers 9 bases. CDR1 is MRHNA and CDR2 is SNTAGT in the germline V gene. After removal of 0 bases from V and 4 bases from J, the junction contained 2 bases not matched to a gene. The CDR3 runs 15 residues. In DNA form, the CDR3 reads TGTGCCAGCAGTGACTCGGGCGGGGGGGCAGATACGCAGTATTTT. Residues: CASSDSGGGADTQYF.

V is TRBV28 and J is TRBJ2-3; 8 positions match TRBD1. Per germline, CDR1 MDHEN and CDR2 SYDVKM. The V segment lost 3 bases and the J segment 2 bases; nucleotides outside the gene matches: 10. The CDR3 has 17 residues. The CDR3 is CASSFPGTGRVTDTQYF. CDR3 coding DNA: TGTGCCAGCAGTTTTCCCGGGACAGGTCGCGTCACAGATACGCAGTATTTT.

This clonotype was detected only a few times. The chain employs TRBV9 and TRBJ2-5, with D perhaps TRBD2 (6 bases). Looked up from germline, CDR1 is SGDLS and CDR2 is YYNGEE. V was shortened by 3 bases and J by 2 bases, with 17 bases between the two germline ends. This CDR3 contains 16 residues. The CDR3 loop reads CASSGATGTLQETQYF. The CDR3 DNA sequence: TGTGCCAGCAGCGGAGCTACCGGGACTCTACAAGAGACCCAGTACTTC.